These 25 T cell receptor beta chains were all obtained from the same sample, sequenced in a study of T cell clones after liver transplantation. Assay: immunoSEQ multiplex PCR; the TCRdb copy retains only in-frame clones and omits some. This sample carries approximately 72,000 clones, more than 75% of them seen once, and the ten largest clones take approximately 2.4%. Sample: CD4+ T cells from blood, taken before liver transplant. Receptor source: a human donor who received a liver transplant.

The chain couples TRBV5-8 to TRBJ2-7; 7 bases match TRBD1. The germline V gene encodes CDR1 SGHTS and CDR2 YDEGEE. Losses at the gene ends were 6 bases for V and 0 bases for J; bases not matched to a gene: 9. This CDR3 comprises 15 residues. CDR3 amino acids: CASNLGDRLSYEQYF. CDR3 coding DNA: TGTGCCAGCAACCTCGGGGACAGACTCTCCTACGAGCAGTACTTC.

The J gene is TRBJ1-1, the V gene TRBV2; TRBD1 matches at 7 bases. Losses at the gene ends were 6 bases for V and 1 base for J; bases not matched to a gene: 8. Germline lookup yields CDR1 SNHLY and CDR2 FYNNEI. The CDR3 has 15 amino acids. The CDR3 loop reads CASSQYGQENTEAFF. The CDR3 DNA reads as TGTGCCAGCAGCCAGTACGGACAGGAGAACACTGAAGCTTTCTTT. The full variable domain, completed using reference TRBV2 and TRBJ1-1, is EPEVTQTPSHQVTQMGQEVILRCVPISNHLYFYWYRQILGQKVEFLVSFYNNEISEKSEIFDDQFSVERPDGSNFTLKIRSTKLEDSAMYFCASSQYGQENTEAFFGQGTRLTVV.

The CDR3 coding sequence is TGTGCCAGCTCATCACAGGGGGAGGCTGAAGCTTTCTTT. Translating gives CASSSQGEAEAFF. V usage is TRBV18 and J usage is TRBJ1-1; 8 bases are shared with TRBD1. CDR1 and CDR2 from the germline V gene are KGHSH and LQKENI. Germline trimming cut 5 bases from V and 6 bases from J; bases unmatched to any gene: 5. The CDR3 extends over 13 amino acids.

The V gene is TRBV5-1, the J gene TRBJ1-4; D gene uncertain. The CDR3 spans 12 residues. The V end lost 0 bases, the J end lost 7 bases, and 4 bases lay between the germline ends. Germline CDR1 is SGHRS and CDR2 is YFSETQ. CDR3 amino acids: CASSLGGEKLFF. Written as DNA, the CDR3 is TGCGCCAGCAGCTTGGGAGGTGAAAAACTGTTTTTT. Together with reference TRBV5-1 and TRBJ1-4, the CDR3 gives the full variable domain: KAGVTQTPRYLIKTRGQQVTLSCSPISGHRSVSWYQQTPGQGLQFLFEYFSETQRNKGNFPGRFSGRQFSNSRSEMNVSTLELGDSALYLCASSLGGEKLFFGSGTQLSVL.

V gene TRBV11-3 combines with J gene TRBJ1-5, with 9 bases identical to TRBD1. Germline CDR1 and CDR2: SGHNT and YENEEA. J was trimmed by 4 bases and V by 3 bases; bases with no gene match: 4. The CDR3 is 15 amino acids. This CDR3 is CASSLGQGRNQPQHF. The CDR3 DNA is TGTGCCAGCAGCTTGGGACAGGGAAGGAATCAGCCCCAGCATTTT.

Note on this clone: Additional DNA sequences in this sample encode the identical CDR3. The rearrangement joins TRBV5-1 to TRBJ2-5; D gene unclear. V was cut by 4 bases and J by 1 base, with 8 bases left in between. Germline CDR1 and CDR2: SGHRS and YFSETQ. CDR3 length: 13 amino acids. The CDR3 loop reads CASSPGSQETQYF. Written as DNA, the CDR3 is TGCGCCAGCAGCCCGGGCTCCCAAGAGACCCAGTACTTC.

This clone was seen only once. The DNA of the CDR3 is TGTGCCAGCAGCTCCGTCGGGACTGACGCCGGGGAGCTGTTTTTT. Translating gives CASSSVGTDAGELFF. The genes are TRBV7-3 and TRBJ2-2; TRBD2 is a possible D gene (6 bases). V dropped 4 bases and J dropped 6 bases, with 15 bases sitting between them. Germline CDR1 SGHTA, CDR2 FQGTGA. The CDR3 length is 15 residues.

This chain's CDR3 is CASSQVGGSEQFF. The CDR3 DNA reads TGTGCCAGCAGCCAAGTGGGGGGTAGTGAGCAGTTCTTC. The gene calls are TRBV14 and TRBJ2-1, with D possibly TRBD2 on 6 matching bases. V was pared by 1 base and J by 9 bases, with 10 bases between. Germline CDR1 SGHDN, CDR2 FVKESK. This CDR3 comprises 13 residues.

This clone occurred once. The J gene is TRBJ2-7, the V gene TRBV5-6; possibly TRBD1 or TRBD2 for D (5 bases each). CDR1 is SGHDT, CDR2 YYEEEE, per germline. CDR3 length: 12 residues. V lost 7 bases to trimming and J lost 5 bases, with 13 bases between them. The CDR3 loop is CASAERGHEQYF. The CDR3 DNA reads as TGTGCCAGCGCCGAGAGGGGCCACGAGCAGTACTTC.

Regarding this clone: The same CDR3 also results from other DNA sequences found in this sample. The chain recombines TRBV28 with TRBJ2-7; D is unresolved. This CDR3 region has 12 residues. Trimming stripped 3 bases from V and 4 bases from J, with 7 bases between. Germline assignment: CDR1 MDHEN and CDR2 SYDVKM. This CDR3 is CASSLGGYEQYF. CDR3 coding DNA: TGTGCCAGCAGTTTGGGTGGATACGAGCAGTACTTC.

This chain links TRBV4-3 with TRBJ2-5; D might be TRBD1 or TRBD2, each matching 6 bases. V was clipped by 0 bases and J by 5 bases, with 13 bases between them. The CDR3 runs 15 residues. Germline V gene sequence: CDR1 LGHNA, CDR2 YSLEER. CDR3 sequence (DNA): TGCGCCAGCAGCCAAGATGGTCAGGGGAGGGAGACCCAGTACTTC. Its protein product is CASSQDGQGRETQYF.

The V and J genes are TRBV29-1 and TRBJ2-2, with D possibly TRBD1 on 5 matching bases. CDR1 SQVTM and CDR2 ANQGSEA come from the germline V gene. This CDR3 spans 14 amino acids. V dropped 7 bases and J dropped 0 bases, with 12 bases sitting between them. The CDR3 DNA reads TGCAGCGCAGATACAGGTCCGAACACCGGGGAGCTGTTTTTT. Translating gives CSADTGPNTGELFF.

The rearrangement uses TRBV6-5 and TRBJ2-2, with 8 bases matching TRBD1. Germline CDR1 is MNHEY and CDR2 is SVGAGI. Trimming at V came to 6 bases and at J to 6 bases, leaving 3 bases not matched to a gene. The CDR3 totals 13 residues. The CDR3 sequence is CASRATGAGELFF. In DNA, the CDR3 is TGTGCCAGCAGAGCGACAGGGGCCGGGGAGCTGTTTTTT.

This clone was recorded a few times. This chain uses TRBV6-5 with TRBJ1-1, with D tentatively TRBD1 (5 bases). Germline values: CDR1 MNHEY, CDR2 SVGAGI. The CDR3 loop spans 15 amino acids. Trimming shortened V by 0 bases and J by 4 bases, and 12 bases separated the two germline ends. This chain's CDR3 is CASSYSMGRGTEAFF. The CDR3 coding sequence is TGTGCCAGCAGTTACTCGATGGGGCGAGGCACTGAAGCTTTCTTT.

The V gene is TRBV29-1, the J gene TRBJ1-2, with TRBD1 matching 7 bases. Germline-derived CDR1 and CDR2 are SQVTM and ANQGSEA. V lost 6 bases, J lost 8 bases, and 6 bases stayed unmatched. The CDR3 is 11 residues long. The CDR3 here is CSVQGVGGYTF. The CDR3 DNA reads TGCAGCGTCCAGGGGGTAGGAGGCTACACCTTC.

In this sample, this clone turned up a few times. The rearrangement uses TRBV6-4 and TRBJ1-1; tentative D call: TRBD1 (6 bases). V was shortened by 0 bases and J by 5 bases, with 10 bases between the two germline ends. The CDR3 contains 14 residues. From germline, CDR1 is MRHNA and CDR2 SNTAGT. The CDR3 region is CASSDSSRGTEAFF. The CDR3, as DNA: TGTGCCAGCAGTGACTCGAGCAGGGGAACTGAAGCTTTCTTT.

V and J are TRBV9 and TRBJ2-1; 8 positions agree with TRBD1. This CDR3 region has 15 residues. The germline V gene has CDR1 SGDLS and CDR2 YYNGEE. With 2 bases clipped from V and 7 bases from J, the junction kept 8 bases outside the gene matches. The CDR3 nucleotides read TGTGCCAGCAGCGTCTCCCAGGGGGCAGGGAATGAGCAGTTCTTC. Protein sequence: CASSVSQGAGNEQFF.

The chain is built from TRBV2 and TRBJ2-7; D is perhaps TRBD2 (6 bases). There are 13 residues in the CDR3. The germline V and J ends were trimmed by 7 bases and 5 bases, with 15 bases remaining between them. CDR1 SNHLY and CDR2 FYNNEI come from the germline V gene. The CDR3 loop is CASKEGPMDEQYF. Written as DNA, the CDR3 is TGTGCCAGCAAGGAGGGGCCCATGGACGAGCAGTACTTC.

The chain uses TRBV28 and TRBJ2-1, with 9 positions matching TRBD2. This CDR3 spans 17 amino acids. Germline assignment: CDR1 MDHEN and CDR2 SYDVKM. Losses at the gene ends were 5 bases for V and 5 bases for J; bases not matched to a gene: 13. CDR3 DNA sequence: TGTGCCAGCAGTCCACACTCGGGACTAGCCTATGACAATGAGCAGTTCTTC. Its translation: CASSPHSGLAYDNEQFF.

For the CDR3, the DNA is TGTGCCAGCAGCTTGCTACAGCGTAGCACAGATACGCAGTATTTT. Encoded protein: CASSLLQRSTDTQYF. This chain uses TRBV5-6 with TRBJ2-3; D remains ambiguous. The germline V gene encodes CDR1 SGHDT and CDR2 YYEEEE. Trimming removed 1 base at V and 0 bases at J, with 9 bases between. The CDR3 is 15 residues long.

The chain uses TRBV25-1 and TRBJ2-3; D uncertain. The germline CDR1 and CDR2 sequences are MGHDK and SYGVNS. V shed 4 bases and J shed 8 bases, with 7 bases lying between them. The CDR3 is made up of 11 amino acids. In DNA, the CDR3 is TGTGCCAGCAGTGCCCTCGGTACGCAGTATTTT. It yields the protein CASSALGTQYF.

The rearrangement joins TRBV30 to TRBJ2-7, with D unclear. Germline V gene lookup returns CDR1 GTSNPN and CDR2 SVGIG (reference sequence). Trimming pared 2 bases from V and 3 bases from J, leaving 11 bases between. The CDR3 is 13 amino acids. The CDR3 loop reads CAWSPLPLYEQYF. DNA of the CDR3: TGTGCCTGGAGTCCGCTGCCCCTCTACGAGCAGTACTTC.

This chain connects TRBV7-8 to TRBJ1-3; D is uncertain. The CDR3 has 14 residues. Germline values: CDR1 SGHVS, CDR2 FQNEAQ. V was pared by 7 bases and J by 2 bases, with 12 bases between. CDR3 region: CASTPGYTGNTIYF. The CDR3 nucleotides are TGTGCCAGCACCCCAGGTTACACTGGAAACACCATATATTTT. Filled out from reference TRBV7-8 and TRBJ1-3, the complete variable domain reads GAGVSQSPRYKVAKRGQDVALRCDPISGHVSLFWYQQALGQGPEFLTYFQNEAQLDKSGLPSDRFFAERPEGSVSTLKIQRTQQEDSAVYLCASTPGYTGNTIYFGEGSWLTVV.

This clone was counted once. CDR3 in amino acids: CASSHYTGTGNQPQHF. The CDR3 DNA sequence: TGTGCCAGCAGTCACTATACAGGGACGGGCAATCAGCCCCAGCATTTT. V usage is TRBV28 and J usage is TRBJ1-5, with D possibly matching TRBD1 (6 bases). The CDR3 has 16 amino acids. V was pared by 5 bases and J by 2 bases, with 16 bases between. CDR1 and CDR2 (germline): MDHEN, SYDVKM.

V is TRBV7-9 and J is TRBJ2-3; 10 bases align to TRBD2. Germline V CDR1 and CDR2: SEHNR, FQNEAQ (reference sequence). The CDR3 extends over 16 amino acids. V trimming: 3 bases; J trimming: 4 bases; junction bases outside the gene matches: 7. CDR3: CASSFRLAGAADTQYF. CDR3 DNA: TGTGCCAGCAGCTTCCGGCTAGCGGGAGCTGCAGATACGCAGTATTTT.